The rows below give T cell receptor beta chains drawn from one sample of a study of beta chain bispecific antibodies for T cell cancers. TCRdb analysed the 5' RACE reads with MiXCR anew, one entry per CDR3 protein. This table holds around 9,000 distinct CDR3 sequences, less than 2.5% found once. The antigens for these receptors are not known. Here the sequenced sample was T cells from a healthy donor cultured with Jurkat leukemia cells, taken from a culture containing an anti-CD19 bispecific antibody. Every receptor here comes from a human donor in good health. Some clones in this sample may be carry-over from other donors' samples. CDR3s include the opening cysteine and the closing phenylalanine or tryptophan. D genes are given only for firm matches. Size tells how often a clone was seen (once, few, many) or the class of an expanded clone, and some rows leave it out.

>TRBV28|TRBJ2-7|.|.
CASIASHGSYEQYF
TGTGCCAGCATTGCCTCCCACGGATCCTACGAGCAGTACTTC
>TRBV12-3/TRBV12-4|TRBJ1-6|many|.
CATSLGVGSPLHF
TGTGCCACTTCCCTTGGGGTCGGCTCACCCCTCCACTTT
>TRBV27|TRBJ1-3|many|.
CASSLYPHRKTVRGNTIYF
TGTGCCAGCAGTTTATACCCACACCGAAAGACAGTCCGGGGAAACACCATATATTTT
>TRBV19|TRBJ1-1|many|.
CASRKYGDTEAFF
TGTGCCAGTAGGAAGTATGGGGACACTGAAGCTTTCTTT
>TRBV28|TRBJ2-6|many|.
CASSSQGLGANVLTF
TGTGCCAGCAGTTCTCAGGGCCTTGGGGCCAACGTCCTGACTTTC
>TRBV4-2|TRBJ1-3|many|.
CASSQEGEGYSAIYF
TGTGCCAGCAGCCAAGAAGGGGAGGGTTATAGTGCCATATATTTT
>TRBV19|TRBJ1-1|many|TRBD1
CASSIPRDRALDTEAFF
TGTGCCAGTAGTATACCGCGGGACAGGGCCCTGGACACTGAAGCTTTCTTT
>TRBV14|TRBJ1-2|many|.
CASSQGQTTGYGYTF
TGTGCCAGCAGCCAAGGACAGACTACTGGATATGGCTACACCTTC
>TRBV7-2|TRBJ2-3|many|.
CASSLNHLRRTDTQYF
TGTGCCAGCAGCTTGAACCACCTCCGCCGAACAGATACGCAGTATTTT
>TRBV29-1|TRBJ2-5|many|.
CSVEPDTAEETQYF
TGCAGCGTAGAGCCGGACACGGCGGAAGAGACCCAGTACTTC
>TRBV5-5|TRBJ2-1|many|.
CASSFGTAIVEQFF
TGTGCCAGCAGCTTCGGGACGGCGATCGTTGAGCAGTTCTTC
>TRBV29-1|TRBJ1-5|many|.
CSVEGSRWPQHF
TGCAGCGTTGAAGGGAGTCGGTGGCCCCAGCATTTT
>TRBV13|TRBJ2-1|few|.
CASSLGQNNEQFF
TGTGCCAGCAGCTTAGGGCAGAACAATGAGCAGTTCTTC
>TRBV7-6|TRBJ1-1|many|.
CASSAAGYEAFF
TGTGCCAGCAGCGCAGCGGGTTATGAAGCTTTCTTT
>TRBV7-9|TRBJ2-1|many|.
CASSWGVNEQFF
TGTGCCAGCAGCTGGGGAGTCAATGAGCAGTTCTTC
>TRBV7-8|TRBJ2-1|many|TRBD2
CASSHRTSWNEQFF
TGTGCCAGCAGCCACCGGACTAGTTGGAATGAGCAGTTCTTC
>TRBV24-1|TRBJ2-7|many|TRBD2
CATSDPTSGGTYEQYF
TGTGCCACCAGTGACCCAACTAGCGGGGGAACCTACGAGCAGTACTTC
>TRBV10-3|TRBJ2-3|medium-sized|.
CAISEDSAPDTQYF
TGTGCCATCAGTGAGGACTCTGCTCCGGATACGCAGTATTTT
>TRBV27|TRBJ1-1|few|.
CASSLLIPYHGETEAFF
TGTGCCAGCAGTTTATTGATCCCCTACCACGGGGAAACTGAAGCTTTCTTT
>TRBV5-1|TRBJ1-2|many|.
CASSLAPGGYTF
TGCGCCAGCAGCTTGGCCCCCGGGGGCTACACCTTC
>TRBV7-9|TRBJ2-7|many|.
CASSSDALRPLGVFYEQYF
TGTGCCAGCAGCTCCGACGCCCTAAGACCCTTGGGAGTTTTCTACGAGCAGTACTTC